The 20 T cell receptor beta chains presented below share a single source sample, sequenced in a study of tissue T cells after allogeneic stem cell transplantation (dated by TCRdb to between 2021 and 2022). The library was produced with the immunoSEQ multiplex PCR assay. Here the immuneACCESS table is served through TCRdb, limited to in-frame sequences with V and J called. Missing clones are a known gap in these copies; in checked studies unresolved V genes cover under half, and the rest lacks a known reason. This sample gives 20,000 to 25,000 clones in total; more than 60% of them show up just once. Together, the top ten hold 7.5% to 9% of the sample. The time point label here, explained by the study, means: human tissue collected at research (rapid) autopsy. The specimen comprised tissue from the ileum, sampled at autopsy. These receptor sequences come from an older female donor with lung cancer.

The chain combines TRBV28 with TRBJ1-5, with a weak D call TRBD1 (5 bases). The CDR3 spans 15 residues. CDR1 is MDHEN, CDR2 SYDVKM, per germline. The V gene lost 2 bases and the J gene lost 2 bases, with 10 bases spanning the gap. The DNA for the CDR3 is TGTGCCAGCAGTTTAACAGGTCGTGGCAATCAGCCCCAGCATTTT. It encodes CASSLTGRGNQPQHF.

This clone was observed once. As DNA, the CDR3 is TGTGCCAGCAGCCCGGCGGGGGCGGCTGCGAACACCGGGGAGCTGTTTTTT. Translation: CASSPAGAAANTGELFF. This sequence joins TRBV7-8 and TRBJ2-2; D is possibly TRBD2 (7 bases). Germline CDR1 SGHVS, CDR2 FQNEAQ. This CDR3 is built from 17 residues. The V and J ends lost 5 bases and 0 bases respectively, with 16 bases between them.

CDR3: CASSAQRGGNEQFF. The CDR3 DNA reads TGTGCCAGCAGTGCACAGCGGGGGGGCAACGAGCAGTTCTTC. The V gene is TRBV6-4, the J gene TRBJ2-1; TRBD2 matches at 10 bases. CDR3 length: 14 residues. V lost 4 bases, J lost 10 bases, and 7 bases stayed unmatched. CDR1 MRHNA and CDR2 SNTAGT come from the germline V gene.

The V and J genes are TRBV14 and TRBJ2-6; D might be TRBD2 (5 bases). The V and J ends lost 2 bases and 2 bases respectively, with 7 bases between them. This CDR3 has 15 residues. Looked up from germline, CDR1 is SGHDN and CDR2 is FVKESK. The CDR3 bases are TGTGCCAGCAGCCAAATGGGAGCTGGGGCCAACGTCCTGACTTTC. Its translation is CASSQMGAGANVLTF.

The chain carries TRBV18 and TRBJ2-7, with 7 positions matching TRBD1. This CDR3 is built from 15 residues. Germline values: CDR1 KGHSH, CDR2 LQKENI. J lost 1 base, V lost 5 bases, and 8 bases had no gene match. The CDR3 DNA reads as TGTGCCAGCTCAAACCCGGGACAGAGTTCCTACGAGCAGTACTTC. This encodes CASSNPGQSSYEQYF.

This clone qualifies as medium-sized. CDR3 protein: CASSPLSGTNTEAFF. Written as DNA, the CDR3 is TGTGCCAGCAGTCCCTTGAGCGGTACGAACACTGAAGCTTTCTTT. The J gene is TRBJ1-1, the V gene TRBV6-5; D gene ambiguous. V lost 5 bases and J lost 1, with 14 bases in between. This CDR3 has 15 amino acids. Germline CDR1 is MNHEY and CDR2 is SVGAGI.

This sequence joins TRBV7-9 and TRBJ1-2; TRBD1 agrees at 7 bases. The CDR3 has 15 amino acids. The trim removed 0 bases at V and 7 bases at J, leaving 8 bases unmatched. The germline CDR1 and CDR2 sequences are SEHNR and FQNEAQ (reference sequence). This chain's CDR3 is CASSLAIGGAGGYTF. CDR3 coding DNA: TGTGCCAGCAGCTTAGCTATAGGGGGCGCCGGTGGCTACACCTTC.

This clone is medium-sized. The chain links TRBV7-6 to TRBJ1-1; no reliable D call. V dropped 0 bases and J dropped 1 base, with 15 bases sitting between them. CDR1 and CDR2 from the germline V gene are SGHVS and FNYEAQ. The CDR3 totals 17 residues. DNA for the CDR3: TGTGCCAGCAGCTTAGCGCATATGGGGTTAAGGAACACTGAAGCTTTCTTT. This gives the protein CASSLAHMGLRNTEAFF.

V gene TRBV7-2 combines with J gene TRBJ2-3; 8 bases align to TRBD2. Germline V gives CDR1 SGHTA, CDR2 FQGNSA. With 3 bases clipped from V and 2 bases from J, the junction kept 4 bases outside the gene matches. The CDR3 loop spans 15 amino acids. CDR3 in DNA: TGTGCCAGCAGCTTGGGGCGGGGGGTCACAGATACGCAGTATTTT. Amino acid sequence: CASSLGRGVTDTQYF.

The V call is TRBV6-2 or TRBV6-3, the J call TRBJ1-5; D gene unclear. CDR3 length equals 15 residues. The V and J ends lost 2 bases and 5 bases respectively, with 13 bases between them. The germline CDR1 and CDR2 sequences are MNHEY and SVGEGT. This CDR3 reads CASSYMTEGDQPQHF. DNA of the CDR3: TGTGCCAGCAGTTACATGACGGAGGGCGATCAGCCCCAGCATTTT.

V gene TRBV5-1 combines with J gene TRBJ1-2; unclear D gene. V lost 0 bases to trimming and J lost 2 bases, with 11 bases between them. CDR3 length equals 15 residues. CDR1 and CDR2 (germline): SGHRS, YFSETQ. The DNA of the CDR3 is TGCGCCAGCAGCTTGGGCGGGGAAGGAAACTATGGCTACACCTTC. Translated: CASSLGGEGNYGYTF. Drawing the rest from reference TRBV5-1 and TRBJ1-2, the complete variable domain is KAGVTQTPRYLIKTRGQQVTLSCSPISGHRSVSWYQQTPGQGLQFLFEYFSETQRNKGNFPGRFSGRQFSNSRSEMNVSTLELGDSALYLCASSLGGEGNYGYTFGSGTRLTVV.

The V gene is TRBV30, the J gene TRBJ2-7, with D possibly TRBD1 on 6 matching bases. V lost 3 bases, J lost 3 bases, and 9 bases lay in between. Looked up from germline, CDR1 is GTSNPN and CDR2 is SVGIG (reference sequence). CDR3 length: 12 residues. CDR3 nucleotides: TGTGCCTGGAGCAGGGGAGACTACGAGCAGTACTTC. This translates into CAWSRGDYEQYF. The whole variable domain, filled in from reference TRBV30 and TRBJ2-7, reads SQTIHQWPATLVQPVGSPLSLECTVEGTSNPNLYWYRQAAGRGLQLLFYSVGIGQISSEVPQNLSASRPQDRQFILSSKKLLLSDSGFYLCAWSRGDYEQYFGPGTRLTVT.

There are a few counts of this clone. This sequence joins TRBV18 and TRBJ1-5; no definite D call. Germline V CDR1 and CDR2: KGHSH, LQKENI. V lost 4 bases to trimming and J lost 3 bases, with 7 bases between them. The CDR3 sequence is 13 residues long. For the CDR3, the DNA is TGTGCCAGCTCACGGGGAGCCAATCAGCCCCAGCATTTT. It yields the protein CASSRGANQPQHF.

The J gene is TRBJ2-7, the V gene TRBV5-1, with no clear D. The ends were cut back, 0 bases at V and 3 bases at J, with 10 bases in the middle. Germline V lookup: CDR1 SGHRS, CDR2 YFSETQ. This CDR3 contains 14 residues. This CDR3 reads CASSLDVGLYEQYF. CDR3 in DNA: TGCGCCAGCAGCTTGGACGTCGGCCTCTACGAGCAGTACTTC.

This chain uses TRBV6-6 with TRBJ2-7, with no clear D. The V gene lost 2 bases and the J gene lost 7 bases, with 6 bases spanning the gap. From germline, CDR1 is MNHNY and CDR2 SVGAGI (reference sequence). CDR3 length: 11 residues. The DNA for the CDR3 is TGTGCCAGCAGTTACACAGAAGAGCAGTACTTC. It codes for CASSYTEEQYF.

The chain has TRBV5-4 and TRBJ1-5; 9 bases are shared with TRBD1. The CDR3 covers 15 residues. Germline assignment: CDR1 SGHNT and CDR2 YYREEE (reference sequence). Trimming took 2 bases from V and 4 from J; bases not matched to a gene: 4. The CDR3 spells CASSLDGQGNQPQHF. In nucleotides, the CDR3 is TGTGCCAGCAGCTTAGACGGACAGGGGAATCAGCCCCAGCATTTT.

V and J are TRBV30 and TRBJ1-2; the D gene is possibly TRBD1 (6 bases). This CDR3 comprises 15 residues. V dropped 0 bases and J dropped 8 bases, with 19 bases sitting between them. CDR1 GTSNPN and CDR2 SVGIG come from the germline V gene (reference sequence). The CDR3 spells CAWSVRRSWRGGYTF. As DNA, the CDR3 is TGTGCCTGGAGTGTACGGAGGAGCTGGAGGGGGGGCTACACCTTC. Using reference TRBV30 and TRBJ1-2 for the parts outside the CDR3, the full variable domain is SQTIHQWPATLVQPVGSPLSLECTVEGTSNPNLYWYRQAAGRGLQLLFYSVGIGQISSEVPQNLSASRPQDRQFILSSKKLLLSDSGFYLCAWSVRRSWRGGYTFGSGTRLTVV.

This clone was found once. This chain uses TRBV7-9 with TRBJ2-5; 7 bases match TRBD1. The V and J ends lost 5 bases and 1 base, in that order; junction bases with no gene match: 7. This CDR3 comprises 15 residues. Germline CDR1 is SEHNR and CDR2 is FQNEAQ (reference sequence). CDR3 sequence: CASSTGATFQETQYF. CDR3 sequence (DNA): TGTGCCAGCAGCACAGGGGCGACCTTCCAAGAGACCCAGTACTTC.

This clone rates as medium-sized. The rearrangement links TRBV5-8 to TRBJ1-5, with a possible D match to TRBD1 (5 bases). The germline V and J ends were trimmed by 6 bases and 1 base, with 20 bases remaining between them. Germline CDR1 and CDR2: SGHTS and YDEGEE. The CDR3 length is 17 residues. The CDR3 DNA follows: TGTGCCAGCACCCTCATTAGGGGAAGAGGGAGCAATCAGCCCCAGCATTTT. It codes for CASTLIRGRGSNQPQHF.

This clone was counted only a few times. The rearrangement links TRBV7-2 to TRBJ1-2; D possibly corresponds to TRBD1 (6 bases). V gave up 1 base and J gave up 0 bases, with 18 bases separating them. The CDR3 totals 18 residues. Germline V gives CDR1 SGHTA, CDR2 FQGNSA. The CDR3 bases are TGTGCCAGCAGCTTAGTTCGGGGAGGGGGTGTCTCTAACTATGGCTACACCTTC. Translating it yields CASSLVRGGGVSNYGYTF.